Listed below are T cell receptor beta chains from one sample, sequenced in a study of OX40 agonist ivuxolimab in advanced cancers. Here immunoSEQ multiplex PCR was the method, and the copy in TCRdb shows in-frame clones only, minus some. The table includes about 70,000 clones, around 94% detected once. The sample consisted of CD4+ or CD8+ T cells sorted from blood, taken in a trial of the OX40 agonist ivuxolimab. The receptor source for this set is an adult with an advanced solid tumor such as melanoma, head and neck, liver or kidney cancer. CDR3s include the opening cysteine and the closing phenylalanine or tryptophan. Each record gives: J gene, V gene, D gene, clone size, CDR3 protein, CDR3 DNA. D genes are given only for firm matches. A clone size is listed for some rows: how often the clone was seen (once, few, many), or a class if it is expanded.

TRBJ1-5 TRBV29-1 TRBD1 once CSATAGTGSNQPQHF TGCAGCGCCACGGCCGGGACAGGCAGCAATCAGCCCCAGCATTTT
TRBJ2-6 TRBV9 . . CASSVAGEAGANVLTF TGTGCCAGCAGCGTAGCTGGCGAGGCTGGGGCCAACGTCCTGACTTTC
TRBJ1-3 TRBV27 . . CASSKAGHLSGNTIYF TGTGCCAGCAGCAAAGCGGGGCATCTCTCTGGAAACACCATATATTTT
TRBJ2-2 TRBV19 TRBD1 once CASSNNRDRRNTGELFF TGTGCCAGTAGTAACAATCGGGACAGGCGGAACACCGGGGAGCTGTTTTTT
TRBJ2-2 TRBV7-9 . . CASHDSTGELFF TGTGCCAGCCATGATTCCACCGGGGAGCTGTTTTTT
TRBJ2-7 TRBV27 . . CASSLQRTYEQYF TGTGCCAGCAGTTTGCAGAGGACCTACGAGCAGTACTTC
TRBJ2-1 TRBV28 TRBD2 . CASITGGPNNEQFF TGTGCCAGCATAACGGGAGGGCCAAACAATGAGCAGTTCTTC
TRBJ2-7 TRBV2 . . CASSARGSIREQYF TGTGCCAGCAGTGCACGGGGTTCGATACGAGAGCAGTACTTC
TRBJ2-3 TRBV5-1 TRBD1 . CASSLGGQGTDTQYF TGCGCCAGCAGCTTGGGGGGACAGGGCACAGATACGCAGTATTTT
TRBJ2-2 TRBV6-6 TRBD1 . CASSYAQGVSGELFF TGTGCCAGCAGTTATGCTCAGGGGGTTAGCGGGGAGCTGTTTTTT
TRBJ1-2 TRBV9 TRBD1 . CASSVGTGENGYTF TGTGCCAGCAGCGTGGGGACAGGGGAGAATGGCTACACCTTC
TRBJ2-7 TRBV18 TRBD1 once CASSPRQGYEQYF TGTGCCAGCTCACCGCGACAGGGCTACGAGCAGTACTTC
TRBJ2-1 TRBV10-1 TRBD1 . CASKRDRHNEQFF TGCGCCAGCAAACGGGACAGACACAATGAGCAGTTCTTC
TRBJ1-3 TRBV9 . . CASSVGRNAGNTIYF TGTGCCAGCAGCGTGGGACGGAATGCGGGAAACACCATATATTTT
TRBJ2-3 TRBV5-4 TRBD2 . CASSLAAGSTDTQYF TGTGCCAGCAGCTTAGCAGCGGGAAGCACAGATACGCAGTATTTT
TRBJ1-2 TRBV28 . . CASSSTGTNYGYTF TGTGCCAGCAGTTCCACCGGGACTAACTATGGCTACACCTTC
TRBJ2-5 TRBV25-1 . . CASSEVDTRAEETQYF TGTGCCAGCAGTGAGGTAGACACCCGCGCAGAAGAGACCCAGTACTTC
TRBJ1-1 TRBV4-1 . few CAPMNTEAFF TGCGCTCCAATGAACACTGAAGCTTTCTTT
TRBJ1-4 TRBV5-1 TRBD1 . CASSLGTGEKLFF TGCGCCAGCAGCTTGGGGACAGGTGAAAAACTGTTTTTT
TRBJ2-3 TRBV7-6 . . CASSLANRMPDTQYF TGTGCCAGCAGCTTAGCGAACAGGATGCCAGATACGCAGTATTTT
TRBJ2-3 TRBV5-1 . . CASSLATDTQYF TGCGCCAGCAGCTTGGCCACAGATACGCAGTATTTT
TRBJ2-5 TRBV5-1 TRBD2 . CASSRSPSGQETQYF TGCGCCAGCAGCAGGTCCCCTAGCGGTCAAGAGACCCAGTACTTC
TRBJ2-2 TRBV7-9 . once CASSLVPVTSTGELFF TGTGCCAGCAGCTTAGTGCCGGTAACTTCCACCGGGGAGCTGTTTTTT
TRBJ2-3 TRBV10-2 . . CASFVGTDTQYF TGCGCCAGCTTTGTTGGCACAGATACGCAGTATTTT
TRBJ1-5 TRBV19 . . CASSIGYSNQPQHF TGTGCCAGTAGTATTGGATATAGCAATCAGCCCCAGCATTTT
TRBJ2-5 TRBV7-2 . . CASAGLAETQYF TGTGCCTCGGCAGGACTGGCGGAGACCCAGTACTTC
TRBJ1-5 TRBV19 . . CASRTTGSNQPQHF TGTGCCAGTAGGACGACGGGTAGCAATCAGCCCCAGCATTTT
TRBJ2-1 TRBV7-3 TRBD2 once CASSLVREANEQFF TGTGCCAGCAGCTTAGTACGGGAGGCCAATGAGCAGTTCTTC
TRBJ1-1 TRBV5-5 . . CASERRGIDTEAFF TGTGCCAGCGAACGACGGGGAATCGACACTGAAGCTTTCTTT
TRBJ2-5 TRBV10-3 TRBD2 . CAISPGTSGTRKQETQYF TGTGCCATCAGCCCCGGGACTAGCGGGACCCGTAAACAAGAGACCCAGTACTTC
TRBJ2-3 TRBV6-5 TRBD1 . CASSYSGTASTDTQYF TGTGCCAGCAGTTATTCTGGGACAGCTAGCACAGATACGCAGTATTTT
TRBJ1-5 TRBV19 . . CASSLRTVSNQPQHF TGTGCCAGTAGCCTCCGGACTGTGAGCAATCAGCCCCAGCATTTT